This TCR beta chain was retrieved from a study of T cell responses to AZD1222 COVID-19 vaccine. The study's findings and limits: The reported proportion of spike-specific TCRs targeting unmutated variant regions was nearly half.

This clone was counted between two and nine times. Antigen specificity is unknown. The germline V gene encodes CDR1 MDHEN and CDR2 SYDVKM. The CDR3 loop spans 14 amino acids. V gave up 6 bases and J gave up 2 bases, with 10 bases separating them. Clones were read by immunoSEQ multiplex PCR, and TCRdb kept only the in-frame ones, dropping some. Counted here are under 200,000 clones, about 88% occurring once; the ten biggest clones make up less than 6.5%. The J gene is TRBJ2-2, the V gene TRBV28, with a tentative D call TRBD1 (6 bases). The sequences come from peripheral blood, collected on day 0 of AZD1222 vaccination. The origin of this receptor is an adult in good health. CDR3 in DNA: TGTGCCAGCAGGCAACAGGGTAACACCGGGGAGCTGTTTTTT. Translated, it gives CASRQQGNTGELFF.